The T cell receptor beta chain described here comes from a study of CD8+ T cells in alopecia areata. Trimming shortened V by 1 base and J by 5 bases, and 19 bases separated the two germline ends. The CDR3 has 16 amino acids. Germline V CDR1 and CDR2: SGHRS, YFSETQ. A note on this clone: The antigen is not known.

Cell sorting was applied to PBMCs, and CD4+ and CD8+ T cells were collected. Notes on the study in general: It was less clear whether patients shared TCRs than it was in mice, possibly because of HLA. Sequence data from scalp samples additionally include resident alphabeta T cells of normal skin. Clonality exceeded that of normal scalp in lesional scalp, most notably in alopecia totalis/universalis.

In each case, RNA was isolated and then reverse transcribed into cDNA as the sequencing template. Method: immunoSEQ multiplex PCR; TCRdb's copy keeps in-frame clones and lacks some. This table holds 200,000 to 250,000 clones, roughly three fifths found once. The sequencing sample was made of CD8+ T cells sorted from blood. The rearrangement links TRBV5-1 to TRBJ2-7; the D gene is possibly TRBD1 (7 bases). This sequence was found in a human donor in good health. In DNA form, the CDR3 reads TGCGCCAGCAGCTTGTTGCCAGGCGGAGGGGGCCACGAGCAGTACTTC. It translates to CASSLLPGGGGHEQYF.